This entry lists 30 T cell receptor beta chains sequenced from one sample in a study of control samples from healthy donors and cancer patients. TCRdb keeps only in-frame clones here, not all; method: immunoSEQ multiplex PCR. The sample lists tens of thousands of clones; about 90% were seen once. Sequenced material: PBMCs. The receptors originated from a woman aged 60-75 years with head and neck cancer.

V and J are TRBV10-3 and TRBJ2-3, with D perhaps matching TRBD2 (5 bases). The CDR3 spans 16 residues. The germline CDR1 and CDR2 sequences are ENHRY and SYGVKD. V dropped 2 bases and J dropped 2 bases, with 14 bases sitting between them. Here the CDR3 reads CAISEGGRTNTDTQYF. CDR3 coding DNA: TGTGCCATCAGTGAGGGAGGACGGACCAACACAGATACGCAGTATTTT.

The genes are TRBV5-4 and TRBJ2-3; no definite D call. Germline V lookup: CDR1 SGHNT, CDR2 YYREEE (reference sequence). The V gene lost 4 bases and the J gene lost 1 base, with 10 bases spanning the gap. This CDR3 is built from 14 residues. The CDR3 DNA reads TGTGCCAGCAGCCCCCGAGTGGGCACAGATACGCAGTATTTT. Protein product: CASSPRVGTDTQYF.

The J gene is TRBJ1-1, the V gene TRBV5-1; no clear D gene. There are 14 residues in the CDR3. CDR1 and CDR2 from the germline V gene are SGHRS and YFSETQ. Trimming pared 0 bases from V and 1 base from J, leaving 7 bases between. The CDR3 DNA is TGCGCCAGCAGCTTGGGGCCATCGAACACTGAAGCTTTCTTT. Encoded protein: CASSLGPSNTEAFF. Together with reference TRBV5-1 and TRBJ1-1, the CDR3 gives the full variable domain: KAGVTQTPRYLIKTRGQQVTLSCSPISGHRSVSWYQQTPGQGLQFLFEYFSETQRNKGNFPGRFSGRQFSNSRSEMNVSTLELGDSALYLCASSLGPSNTEAFFGQGTRLTVV.

This chain uses TRBV28 with TRBJ2-2; the match to TRBD1 covers 8 bases. The germline CDR1 and CDR2 sequences are MDHEN and SYDVKM. V lost 5 bases and J lost 3; bases outside the gene matches: 14. The CDR3 extends over 18 amino acids. The CDR3 is CASSPPFFGTGDTGELFF. The CDR3 DNA is TGTGCCAGCAGTCCCCCTTTCTTCGGGACAGGCGACACCGGGGAGCTGTTTTTT.

V gene TRBV9 combines with J gene TRBJ2-1, with D possibly being TRBD2 (6 bases). V lost 2 bases, J lost 8 bases, and 17 bases lay in between. CDR1 and CDR2 (germline): SGDLS, YYNGEE. There are 15 residues in the CDR3. CDR3 DNA: TGTGCCAGCAGCGTGACTAGTCGCCCCGTATATGAGCAGTTCTTC. Its translation is CASSVTSRPVYEQFF. Based on the CDR3 plus reference TRBV9 and TRBJ2-1, the full variable domain is DSGVTQTPKHLITATGQRVTLRCSPRSGDLSVYWYQQSLDQGLQFLIQYYNGEERAKGNILERFSAQQFPDLHSELNLSSLELGDSALYFCASSVTSRPVYEQFFGPGTRLTVL.

V is TRBV11-2 and J is TRBJ2-7; TRBD1 might be the D (6 bases). Germline V CDR1 and CDR2: SGHAT, FQNNGV. The CDR3 totals 13 residues. V lost 4 bases to trimming and J lost 5 bases, with 12 bases between them. In DNA, the CDR3 is TGTGCCAGCAGCTCTAACAGGGCCCACGAGCAGTACTTC. Translated, it gives CASSSNRAHEQYF.

This clone was seen once. The chain's CDR3 is CASSIGASTDTQYF. The CDR3, as DNA: TGTGCCAGTAGTATTGGGGCTAGCACAGATACGCAGTATTTT. The chain combines TRBV19 with TRBJ2-3, with D possibly matching TRBD1 (5 bases). CDR3 length: 14 amino acids. CDR1 is LNHDA, CDR2 SQIVND, per germline (reference sequence). V was clipped by 3 bases and J by 0 bases, with 7 bases between them.

The chain employs TRBV7-3 and TRBJ2-1, with D maybe TRBD2 (6 bases). Per the germline V gene, CDR1 is SGHTA and CDR2 is FQGTGA. This CDR3 comprises 15 residues. Between the trimmed V and J ends, which lost 5 bases and 6 bases, there was a span of 17 bases. The CDR3 loop reads CASSPKTSIVNEQFF. The CDR3 DNA reads as TGTGCCAGCAGCCCCAAGACTAGTATAGTCAATGAGCAGTTCTTC. Full variable domain (rest looked up from reference TRBV7-3 and TRBJ2-1): GAGVSQTPSNKVTEKGKYVELRCDPISGHTALYWYRQSLGQGPEFLIYFQGTGAADDSGLPNDRFFAVRPEGSVSTLKIQRTERGDSAVYLCASSPKTSIVNEQFFGPGTRLTVL.

This sequence joins TRBV7-9 and TRBJ1-2, with D possibly TRBD1 on 5 matching bases. The CDR3 extends over 17 amino acids. Between the trimmed V and J ends, which lost 0 bases and 3 bases, there was a span of 17 bases. CDR1 and CDR2 from the germline V gene are SEHNR and FQNEAQ (reference sequence). CDR3 loop: CASSLAGPRGAYYGYTF. In DNA form, the CDR3 reads TGTGCCAGCAGCTTAGCGGGGCCTAGGGGTGCCTACTATGGCTACACCTTC.

The V call is TRBV27, the J call TRBJ1-2, with no clear D. Germline loops: CDR1 MNHEY, CDR2 SMNVEV (reference sequence). V was pared by 6 bases and J by 0 bases, with 11 bases between. The length of the CDR3 is 14 residues. The CDR3 DNA reads TGTGCCAGCAGCCCGGGTGGGACTAACTATGGCTACACCTTC. It specifies CASSPGGTNYGYTF.

This chain connects TRBV21-1 to TRBJ2-7; no check of the table's D call, TRBD1, against the DNA was made. TRBV21-1 constitutes a pseudogene. This CDR3 spans 14 amino acids. The CDR3 sequence: CASSLTGNSYEQYF. In DNA, the CDR3 is TGTGCCAGCAGCCTGACAGGGAACTCCTACGAGCAGTACTTC.

The chain joins TRBV9 to TRBJ1-3, with TRBD1 as a possible D gene (5 bases). This CDR3 has 16 amino acids. The germline CDR1 and CDR2 sequences are SGDLS and YYNGEE. V gave up 0 bases and J gave up 12 bases, with 22 bases separating them. For the CDR3, the DNA is TGTGCCAGCAGCGTAGACCCGACAGTAGTGGGTTCTGGCATATATTTT. It specifies CASSVDPTVVGSGIYF. Variable domain in full (rest from reference TRBV9 and TRBJ1-3): DSGVTQTPKHLITATGQRVTLRCSPRSGDLSVYWYQQSLDQGLQFLIQYYNGEERAKGNILERFSAQQFPDLHSELNLSSLELGDSALYFCASSVDPTVVGSGIYFGEGSWLTVV.

The rearrangement joins TRBV28 to TRBJ2-7; tentatively, D is TRBD1 or TRBD2 (5 bases each). The V gene lost 6 bases and the J gene lost 2 bases, with 8 bases spanning the gap. Germline-derived CDR1 and CDR2 are MDHEN and SYDVKM. CDR3 length: 12 residues. The CDR3 DNA reads as TGTGCCAGCAGACTAGGGGCCTACGAGCAGTACTTC. Its protein is CASRLGAYEQYF.

This clone has a handful of counts. This chain connects TRBV18 to TRBJ2-7; no clear D. This CDR3 region has 13 residues. Germline assignment: CDR1 KGHSH and CDR2 LQKENI. Trimming removed 3 bases at V and 3 bases at J, with 9 bases between. CDR3 sequence: CASSPTERYEQYF. Written as DNA, the CDR3 is TGTGCCAGCTCACCGACTGAGCGCTACGAGCAGTACTTC.

This clone appeared a few times. The chain is built from TRBV5-1 and TRBJ1-2; D gene ambiguous. The CDR3 covers 12 residues. CDR1 and CDR2 (germline): SGHRS, YFSETQ. Trimming cost V 3 bases and J 6 bases, with 9 bases left between them. The chain's CDR3 is CASSSDGDGYTF. As DNA, the CDR3 is TGCGCCAGCAGCTCCGACGGGGATGGCTACACCTTC.

V is TRBV29-1 and J is TRBJ1-1, with D tentatively TRBD1 (6 bases). CDR1 SQVTM and CDR2 ANQGSEA come from the germline V gene. V was clipped by 7 bases and J by 1 base, with 19 bases between them. There are 15 residues in the CDR3. The CDR3 spells CSAKGSGTPNTEAFF. The CDR3 region has the DNA TGCAGCGCAAAGGGATCCGGGACACCGAACACTGAAGCTTTCTTT.

The V call is TRBV19, the J call TRBJ2-5; TRBD1 aligns across 8 bases. The CDR3 spans 14 residues. Trimming cost V 3 bases and J 7 bases; bases outside gene matches: 7. Germline V gene sequence: CDR1 LNHDA, CDR2 SQIVND (reference sequence). CDR3 coding DNA: TGTGCCAGTAGTATTCCAGGGGGCGAGGTGACCCAGTACTTC. Residues: CASSIPGGEVTQYF.

By sample share, this clone is medium-sized (0.01 to 0.1%). The rearrangement links TRBV6-4 to TRBJ2-7; TRBD2 aligns across 11 bases. CDR1 and CDR2 from the germline V gene are MRHNA and SNTAGT. V shed 6 bases and J 0 bases; nucleotides not matched to a gene: 4. CDR3 size: 15 residues. For the CDR3, the DNA is TGTGCCAGCAGCCCTACTAGCGGGAGCTCCTACGAGCAGTACTTC. It specifies CASSPTSGSSYEQYF.

The genes are TRBV27 and TRBJ2-5; 7 bases map to TRBD1. The CDR3 is 16 residues long. The trim removed 6 bases at V and 1 base at J, leaving 11 bases unmatched. Germline assignment: CDR1 MNHEY and CDR2 SMNVEV (reference sequence). CDR3 bases: TGTGCCAGCAGACCTACCTGGGGGACAGCCCAAGAGACCCAGTACTTC. Translated: CASRPTWGTAQETQYF.

V and J are TRBV30 and TRBJ2-7; D not resolved. The CDR3 consists of 15 residues. From germline, CDR1 is GTSNPN and CDR2 SVGIG (reference sequence). V dropped 0 bases and J dropped 0 bases, with 12 bases sitting between them. As DNA, the CDR3 is TGTGCCTGGAGTGTGGTGGGTAAAAGCTCCTACGAGCAGTACTTC. Residues: CAWSVVGKSSYEQYF.

The rearrangement uses TRBV3-1 (or the pseudogene TRBV3-2) and TRBJ2-5; D gene unclear. CDR1 and CDR2 from the germline V gene are LGHDT and YNNKEL (reference sequence). The CDR3 runs 17 residues. V dropped 5 bases and J dropped 2 bases, with 21 bases sitting between them. The CDR3 loop is CASSSNLVQLNQETQYF. The CDR3 nucleotides are TGTGCCAGCAGCTCTAACCTTGTGCAGTTAAATCAAGAGACCCAGTACTTC.

The chain links TRBV7-9 to TRBJ1-1; 8 positions agree with TRBD1. In germline, CDR1 is SEHNR, CDR2 FQNEAQ (reference sequence). The V and J ends lost 6 bases and 5 bases, in that order; junction bases with no gene match: 5. The CDR3 extends over 13 amino acids. CDR3 DNA sequence: TGTGCCAGCAGGAATACAGGGGGTACTGAAGCTTTCTTT. This codes for CASRNTGGTEAFF.

The rearrangement links TRBV5-1 to TRBJ2-7; 9 nucleotides agree with TRBD2. The junction had 8 bases not matched to a gene; V was cut back by 0 bases and J by 7 bases. This CDR3 contains 15 residues. Germline V gene lookup returns CDR1 SGHRS and CDR2 YFSETQ. As DNA, the CDR3 is TGCGCCAGCAGCTTGGAGGCTAGCGGGGTTTATGAGCAGTACTTC. Protein product: CASSLEASGVYEQYF.

This clone was detected once. The chain uses TRBV28 and TRBJ2-3, with 12 bases lining up with TRBD2. The CDR3 is made up of 18 amino acids. V dropped 0 bases and J dropped 0; count of bases not matched to a gene: 4. Per germline, CDR1 MDHEN and CDR2 SYDVKM. CDR3 sequence reads: CASSLWRTSGTSTDTQYF. In DNA form, the CDR3 reads TGTGCCAGCAGTTTATGGCGGACTAGCGGGACCAGCACAGATACGCAGTATTTT.

The chain couples TRBV3-1 (or the pseudogene TRBV3-2) to TRBJ2-1, with a possible D match to TRBD2 (6 bases). There are 15 residues in the CDR3. The germline V gene has CDR1 LGHDT and CDR2 YNNKEL (reference sequence). V was cut by 2 bases and J by 9 bases, with 17 bases left in between. DNA for the CDR3: TGTGCCAGCAGCCAAACTTGGACTATAAGTGCTGAGCAGTTCTTC. Encoded protein: CASSQTWTISAEQFF.

The rearrangement joins TRBV19 to TRBJ2-7; D perhaps matches TRBD2 (6 bases). Germline V CDR1 and CDR2: LNHDA, SQIVND (reference sequence). CDR3 length equals 14 residues. V was shortened by 3 bases and J by 2 bases, with 11 bases between the two germline ends. DNA for the CDR3: TGTGCCAGTAGTATCCGACTAGACACCTACGAGCAGTACTTC. Residues: CASSIRLDTYEQYF.

The rearrangement links TRBV24-1 to TRBJ2-2; either TRBD1 or TRBD2 may fit D (6 bases each). With 4 bases removed from V and 3 bases from J, the gap between germline ends came to 14 bases. This CDR3 is built from 16 residues. CDR1 and CDR2 (germline): KGHDR, SFDVKD. The CDR3 loop reads CATSDPTGGDTGELFF. DNA of the CDR3: TGTGCCACCAGTGACCCTACCGGGGGCGACACCGGGGAGCTGTTTTTT.

J is TRBJ1-5 and V is TRBV7-3; the D is unclear. V was pared by 4 bases and J by 10 bases, with 8 bases between. In germline, CDR1 is SGHTA, CDR2 FQGTGA. This CDR3 region has 11 residues. The CDR3 sequence: CASSSGPPQHF. CDR3 nucleotide sequence: TGTGCCAGCAGCTCGGGTCCTCCCCAGCATTTT.

The DNA of the CDR3 is TGTGCCACAACAGGGAACACTGAAGCTTTCTTT. Protein sequence: CATTGNTEAFF. This chain joins TRBV6-5 and TRBJ1-1; D is perhaps TRBD1 (5 bases). The CDR3 loop spans 11 amino acids. Trimming left V 10 bases short and J 1 base short, with 7 bases between. In germline, CDR1 is MNHEY, CDR2 SVGAGI.

This clone was found once. This sample also contains other DNA sequences that code for the same CDR3. Here the CDR3 reads CASSPPGGGHGYTF. The CDR3 DNA reads TGCGCCAGCAGTCCCCCCGGGGGGGGACATGGCTACACCTTC. V is TRBV5-1 and J is TRBJ1-2; tentative D call: TRBD1 (5 bases). V was pared by 5 bases and J by 6 bases, with 17 bases between. CDR1 and CDR2 from the germline V gene are SGHRS and YFSETQ. The CDR3 has 14 residues. Full variable domain (rest looked up from reference TRBV5-1 and TRBJ1-2): KAGVTQTPRYLIKTRGQQVTLSCSPISGHRSVSWYQQTPGQGLQFLFEYFSETQRNKGNFPGRFSGRQFSNSRSEMNVSTLELGDSALYLCASSPPGGGHGYTFGSGTRLTVV.